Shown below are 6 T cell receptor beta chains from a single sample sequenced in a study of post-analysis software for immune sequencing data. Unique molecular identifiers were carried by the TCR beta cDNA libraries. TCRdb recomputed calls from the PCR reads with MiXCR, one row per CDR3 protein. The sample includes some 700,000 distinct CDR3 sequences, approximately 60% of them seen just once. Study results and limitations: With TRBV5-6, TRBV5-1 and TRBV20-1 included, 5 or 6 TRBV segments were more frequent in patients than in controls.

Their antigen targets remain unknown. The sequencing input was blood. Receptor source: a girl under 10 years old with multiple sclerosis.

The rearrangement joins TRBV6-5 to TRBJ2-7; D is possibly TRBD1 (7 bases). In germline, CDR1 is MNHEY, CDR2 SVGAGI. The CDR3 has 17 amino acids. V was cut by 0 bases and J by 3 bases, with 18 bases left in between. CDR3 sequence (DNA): TGTGCCAGCAGTTACTCGACGTTCGGCAGGGGGGACTACGAGCAGTACTTC. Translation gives CASSYSTFGRGDYEQYF.

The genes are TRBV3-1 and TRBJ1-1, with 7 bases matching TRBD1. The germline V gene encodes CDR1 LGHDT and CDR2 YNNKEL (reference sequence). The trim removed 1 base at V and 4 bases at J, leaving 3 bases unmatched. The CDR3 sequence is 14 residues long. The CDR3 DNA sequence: TGTGCCAGCAGCCAAGCCCAGGGGGGCACTGAAGCTTTCTTT. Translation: CASSQAQGGTEAFF.

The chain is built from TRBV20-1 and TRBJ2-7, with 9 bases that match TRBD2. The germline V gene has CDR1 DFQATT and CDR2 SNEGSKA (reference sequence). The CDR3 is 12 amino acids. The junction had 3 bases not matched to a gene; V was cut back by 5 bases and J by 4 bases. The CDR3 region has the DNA TGCAGTGCTCGCCTAGCGGGATACGAGCAGTACTTC. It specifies CSARLAGYEQYF.

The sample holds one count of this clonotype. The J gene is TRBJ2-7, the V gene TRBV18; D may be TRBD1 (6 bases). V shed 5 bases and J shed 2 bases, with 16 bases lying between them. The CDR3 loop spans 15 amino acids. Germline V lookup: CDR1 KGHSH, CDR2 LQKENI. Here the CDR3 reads CASSSTRTAPYEQYF. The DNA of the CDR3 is TGTGCCAGCTCATCTACAAGGACAGCGCCCTACGAGCAGTACTTC.

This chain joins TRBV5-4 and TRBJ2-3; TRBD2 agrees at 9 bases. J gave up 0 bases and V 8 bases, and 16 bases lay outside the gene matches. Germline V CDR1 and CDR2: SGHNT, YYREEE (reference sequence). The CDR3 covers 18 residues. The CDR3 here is CASSRRGGTDWSTDTQYF. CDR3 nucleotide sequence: TGTGCCAGTTCGCGGCGGGGGGGCACGGATTGGAGCACAGATACGCAGTATTTT.

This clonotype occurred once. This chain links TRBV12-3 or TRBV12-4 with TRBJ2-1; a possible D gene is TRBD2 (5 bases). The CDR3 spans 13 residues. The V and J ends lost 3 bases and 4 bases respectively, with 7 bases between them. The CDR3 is CASSFWEYNEQFF. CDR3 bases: TGTGCCAGCAGTTTCTGGGAGTACAATGAGCAGTTCTTC.